The 29 T cell receptor beta chains below come from one sample, sequenced in a study of shared T cell receptors in the human thymus. TCRdb keeps only in-frame clones here, not all; method: immunoSEQ multiplex PCR. The sample consists of more than 550,000 clones, 87% of them appearing once. These data also featured in a second study, about human thymus T cells.

Specimen: thymocytes. The receptors shown here come from a boy less than two years old with a congenital heart defect.

CDR3: CASSSGRPPTRSYEQYF. CDR3 nucleotide sequence: TGTGCCAGTAGCTCCGGGAGACCTCCTACTAGGTCCTACGAGCAGTACTTC. V usage is TRBV19 and J usage is TRBJ2-7; possible D gene TRBD2, 6 bases. Germline V lookup: CDR1 LNHDA, CDR2 SQIVND (reference sequence). V shed 6 bases and J shed 1 base, with 22 bases lying between them. The CDR3 has 17 amino acids.

J is TRBJ2-2 and V is TRBV6-1; D perhaps matches TRBD1 (6 bases). The CDR3 length is 17 residues. Germline V gene data show CDR1 as MNHNS and CDR2 as SASEGT. With 1 base removed from V and 3 bases from J, the gap between germline ends came to 15 bases. The CDR3 nucleotides are TGTGCCAGCAGTGAAGGTATACAGGGAAAGGACACCGGGGAGCTGTTTTTT. Its protein product is CASSEGIQGKDTGELFF.

The rearrangement links TRBV6-5 to TRBJ2-1; weak D call: TRBD2 (6 bases). The V end lost 5 bases, the J end lost 13 bases, and 24 bases lay between the germline ends. The CDR3 totals 15 residues. Germline lookup yields CDR1 MNHEY and CDR2 SVGAGI. CDR3 in DNA: TGTGCCAGCAGTCCCCCTGGGGACTTCAACAGCCTCCAGTTCTTC. It yields the protein CASSPPGDFNSLQFF.

This chain links TRBV5-1 with TRBJ2-1, with 13 bases lining up with TRBD2. V was clipped by 6 bases and J by 3 bases; unmatched bases: 9. The CDR3 is made up of 17 amino acids. CDR1 is SGHRS, CDR2 YFSETQ, per germline. In DNA form, the CDR3 reads TGCGCCAGCAACGGACTAGCGGGAGTAAATTTCTACAATGAGCAGTTCTTC. Translated, it gives CASNGLAGVNFYNEQFF.

This chain links TRBV5-6 with TRBJ1-5; 7 bases are a match to TRBD1. Trimming removed 4 bases from V and 4 bases from J; junction bases left unmatched: 5. Per the germline V gene, CDR1 is SGHDT and CDR2 is YYEEEE. The CDR3 contains 14 residues. Here the CDR3 reads CASSLSTGNQPQHF. In DNA form, the CDR3 reads TGTGCCAGCAGCCTGTCGACAGGGAATCAGCCCCAGCATTTT.

V is TRBV30 and J is TRBJ1-1, with D maybe TRBD1 (5 bases). Trimming removed 5 bases at V and 3 bases at J, with 16 bases between. The germline gives CDR1 GTSNPN, CDR2 SVGIG (reference sequence). The CDR3 runs to 14 residues. The CDR3 sequence is CAWGMRTSYTEAFF. In DNA form, the CDR3 reads TGTGCCTGGGGAATGAGGACATCCTACACTGAAGCTTTCTTT.

This rearrangement joins TRBV9 to TRBJ1-1, with D hard to call. The CDR3 consists of 20 residues. Trimming stripped 2 bases from V and 0 bases from J, with 26 bases between. The V gene's germline CDR1 is SGDLS and CDR2 YYNGEE. CDR3 DNA sequence: TGTGCCAGCAGCGTCGTACCGCGAGCCTCCTCTTTACCGATGAACACTGAAGCTTTCTTT. Protein sequence: CASSVVPRASSLPMNTEAFF.

V gene TRBV18 combines with J gene TRBJ2-5; 11 positions agree with TRBD2. CDR1 KGHSH and CDR2 LQKENI come from the germline V gene. The CDR3 contains 15 residues. Unmatched junction bases numbered 4, after V lost 4 bases and J lost 3 bases. The CDR3 region has the DNA TGTGCCAGCTCACGACCGGGACTAGCGGAAGAGACCCAGTACTTC. Protein: CASSRPGLAEETQYF.

The chain has TRBV28 and TRBJ2-3; the match to TRBD2 covers 7 bases. V shed 4 bases, J shed 2 bases, and the junction held 12 bases outside the gene matches. Germline V gene lookup returns CDR1 MDHEN and CDR2 SYDVKM. The CDR3 length is 17 residues. The CDR3 nucleotides read TGTGCCAGCAGTTCCCCTGGTGCGGGGGAGCTCACAGATACGCAGTATTTT. The encoded protein is CASSSPGAGELTDTQYF.

Here the CDR3 reads CASSWMTGLLNEQFF. The CDR3 coding sequence is TGTGCCAGCAGTTGGATGACAGGGCTCCTCAATGAGCAGTTCTTC. The V and J genes are TRBV27 and TRBJ2-1, with 7 positions matching TRBD1. Germline V gene data show CDR1 as MNHEY and CDR2 as SMNVEV (reference sequence). The J segment lost 6 bases and the V segment lost 4 bases, leaving 9 bases of the junction unmatched. The CDR3 sequence is 15 residues long.

The gene calls are TRBV18 and TRBJ1-1; 7 positions agree with TRBD1. CDR1 and CDR2 from the germline V gene are KGHSH and LQKENI. This CDR3 is built from 16 residues. V lost 5 bases to trimming and J lost 1 base; unmatched junction nucleotides: 10. The CDR3 coding sequence is TGTGCCAGCTCAGAGGACAGGTTGGTCAAGAACACTGAAGCTTTCTTT. Translating gives CASSEDRLVKNTEAFF.

The V and J genes are TRBV5-8 and TRBJ1-1; weak D call: TRBD1 (5 bases). Germline lookup yields CDR1 SGHTS and CDR2 YDEGEE. V was pared by 4 bases and J by 1 base, with 14 bases between. The CDR3 covers 15 residues. As DNA, the CDR3 is TGTGCCAGCAGCCCCGGGGCGGGGGGGAACACTGAAGCTTTCTTT. Translated: CASSPGAGGNTEAFF.

This clone has a single count. The chain is built from TRBV2 and TRBJ2-2; TRBD2 matches 10 bases. The junction had 10 bases not matched to a gene; V was cut back by 7 bases and J by 8 bases. Germline lookup yields CDR1 SNHLY and CDR2 FYNNEI. The CDR3 spans 15 residues. DNA for the CDR3: TGTGCCAGCAACCCAGCGGGGGGGCTTGCTGGGGAGCTGTTTTTT. Translating gives CASNPAGGLAGELFF.

The rearrangement uses TRBV18 and TRBJ2-7; 7 bases fit TRBD1. Germline V CDR1 and CDR2: KGHSH, LQKENI. The CDR3 is 15 amino acids. V trimming: 3 bases; J trimming: 1 base; junction bases outside the gene matches: 6. This CDR3 reads CASSPSWDRSYEQYF. The DNA of the CDR3 is TGTGCCAGCTCACCGAGTTGGGACAGATCCTACGAGCAGTACTTC.

The chain couples TRBV5-1 to TRBJ2-3; 16 bases map to TRBD2. V lost 1 base to trimming and J lost 3 bases; unmatched junction nucleotides: 5. The CDR3 is 18 residues long. Germline assignment: CDR1 SGHRS and CDR2 YFSETQ. DNA of the CDR3: TGCGCCAGCAGCTTGATGGGACTAGCGGGAGGGCAGACAGATACGCAGTATTTT. Its translation: CASSLMGLAGGQTDTQYF. Combining the CDR3 with reference TRBV5-1 and TRBJ2-3 gives the whole variable domain KAGVTQTPRYLIKTRGQQVTLSCSPISGHRSVSWYQQTPGQGLQFLFEYFSETQRNKGNFPGRFSGRQFSNSRSEMNVSTLELGDSALYLCASSLMGLAGGQTDTQYFGPGTRLTVL.

In this sample, this clone turned up once. The chain carries TRBV15 and TRBJ1-2, with 9 nucleotides matching TRBD1. The J segment lost 6 bases and the V segment lost 2 bases, leaving 10 bases of the junction unmatched. Germline lookup yields CDR1 LNHNV and CDR2 YYDKDF (reference sequence). CDR3 size: 16 residues. In nucleotides, the CDR3 is TGTGCCACCAGCAGAACTGGACAGGGGATAGGGGATGGCTACACCTTC. Protein product: CATSRTGQGIGDGYTF.

The J gene is TRBJ2-5, the V gene TRBV27; D uncertain. This CDR3 is 13 amino acids long. V lost 4 bases and J lost 5, with 11 bases in between. From germline, CDR1 is MNHEY and CDR2 SMNVEV (reference sequence). As DNA, the CDR3 is TGTGCCAGCAGTTCTATCAGGCAGGAGACCCAGTACTTC. Translated: CASSSIRQETQYF.

This chain links TRBV28 with TRBJ2-7; 7 bases are shared with TRBD1. Trimming removed 5 bases from V and 1 base from J; junction bases left unmatched: 8. Per germline, CDR1 MDHEN and CDR2 SYDVKM. There are 15 residues in the CDR3. Written as DNA, the CDR3 is TGTGCCAGCAGTCGAGAGGACAGGTCTTCCTACGAGCAGTACTTC. This sequence encodes CASSREDRSSYEQYF.

This chain links TRBV27 with TRBJ1-2, with D maybe TRBD1 (6 bases). The CDR3 spans 16 residues. The germline V gene encodes CDR1 MNHEY and CDR2 SMNVEV (reference sequence). Deletions cut 2 bases from V and 3 bases from J, with 16 bases between. The DNA for the CDR3 is TGTGCCAGCAGTTTAAAAGGGGGACCTATGCACTATGGCTACACCTTC. Its protein is CASSLKGGPMHYGYTF.

The chain combines TRBV29-1 with TRBJ2-5; possible D gene TRBD1, 6 bases. CDR1 and CDR2 (germline): SQVTM, ANQGSEA. There are 13 residues in the CDR3. Trimming removed 4 bases from V and 3 bases from J, with 12 bases in between. CDR3 region: CSVVPDSEETQYF. The CDR3 coding sequence is TGCAGCGTTGTCCCGGACAGTGAAGAGACCCAGTACTTC.

CDR3 nucleotides: TGCAGCGTTGAACCCGGACTAGCGGGAGGTTGGGGCAATGAGCAGTTCTTC. Residues: CSVEPGLAGGWGNEQFF. The V gene is TRBV29-1, the J gene TRBJ2-1; 14 bases are shared with TRBD2. Unmatched junction bases numbered 9, after V lost 2 bases and J lost 6 bases. The germline gives CDR1 SQVTM, CDR2 ANQGSEA. CDR3 size: 17 residues.

V is TRBV19 and J is TRBJ2-3; 11 bases match TRBD1. Germline values: CDR1 LNHDA, CDR2 SQIVND (reference sequence). The CDR3 sequence is 15 residues long. The V and J ends lost 8 bases and 6 bases, in that order; junction bases with no gene match: 10. CDR3 DNA: TGTGCCAGTCATCCCGGGACAGGGGGAGGGGATACGCAGTATTTT. The encoded protein is CASHPGTGGGDTQYF.

The CDR3 reads CASSPRLQGHEQYF. Here the CDR3 DNA reads TGTGCCAGCAGTCCCCGCCTACAGGGCCACGAGCAGTACTTC. The chain links TRBV6-1 to TRBJ2-7, with D tentatively TRBD1 (6 bases). Germline V lookup: CDR1 MNHNS, CDR2 SASEGT. Trimming took off 5 bases at V and 5 bases at J, with 16 bases between the two ends. This CDR3 spans 14 amino acids.

This clone was recorded only once. The V call is TRBV5-1, the J call TRBJ2-2; maybe TRBD2 (6 bases). Germline V gene sequence: CDR1 SGHRS, CDR2 YFSETQ. This CDR3 is 15 amino acids long. With 0 bases removed from V and 5 bases from J, the gap between germline ends came to 11 bases. The CDR3 nucleotides are TGCGCCAGCAGCTTGGGGGCTCTAGCGACCGGGGAGCTGTTTTTT. It specifies CASSLGALATGELFF.

CDR3 sequence (DNA): TGTGCCAGCAGTTTTTTTCCGACAGGGGGAACTATCATGAACACTGAAGCTTTCTTT. Translated: CASSFFPTGGTIMNTEAFF. The J gene is TRBJ1-1, the V gene TRBV28; 9 bases line up with TRBD1. Germline V gene sequence: CDR1 MDHEN, CDR2 SYDVKM. The CDR3 sequence is 19 residues long. V shed 3 bases, J shed 0 bases, and the junction held 14 bases outside the gene matches.

The CDR3 sequence: CASSGWTGLDEQYF. The DNA for the CDR3 is TGCGCCAGCAGCGGCTGGACAGGGTTGGACGAGCAGTACTTC. The rearrangement links TRBV5-1 to TRBJ2-7; 8 positions agree with TRBD1. After removal of 4 bases from V and 5 bases from J, the junction contained 8 bases not matched to a gene. The CDR3 is 14 amino acids. The germline gives CDR1 SGHRS, CDR2 YFSETQ. The full variable domain, with the rest looked up from reference TRBV5-1 and TRBJ2-7, is KAGVTQTPRYLIKTRGQQVTLSCSPISGHRSVSWYQQTPGQGLQFLFEYFSETQRNKGNFPGRFSGRQFSNSRSEMNVSTLELGDSALYLCASSGWTGLDEQYFGPGTRLTVT.

The J gene is TRBJ2-7, the V gene TRBV6-6; D is undetermined. The CDR3 consists of 12 residues. The V gene's germline CDR1 is MNHNY and CDR2 SVGAGI (reference sequence). Trimming took off 8 bases at V and 6 bases at J, with 14 bases between the two ends. The CDR3 is CASSAEAREQYF. In DNA form, the CDR3 reads TGTGCCAGCTCTGCTGAGGCTCGCGAGCAGTACTTC.

The rearrangement uses TRBV20-1 and TRBJ2-1, with 9 bases that match TRBD2. The V gene end was trimmed by 7 bases and the J gene end by 10 bases; junction bases not matched to a gene: 5. The CDR3 extends over 11 amino acids. Germline CDR1 is DFQATT and CDR2 is SNEGSKA (reference sequence). CDR3 sequence reads: CSVAGAQEQFF. The CDR3 bases are TGCAGTGTAGCGGGGGCACAGGAGCAGTTCTTC.

The J gene is TRBJ1-2, the V gene TRBV9, with D tentatively TRBD1 (5 bases). This CDR3 has 14 residues. The germline V and J ends were trimmed by 0 bases and 6 bases, with 12 bases remaining between them. Germline V gives CDR1 SGDLS, CDR2 YYNGEE. Written as DNA, the CDR3 is TGTGCCAGCAGCGTAGGTGACAGAGCAAATGGCTACACCTTC. Translated: CASSVGDRANGYTF. The entire variable domain, with the rest obtained from reference TRBV9 and TRBJ1-2, is as follows: DSGVTQTPKHLITATGQRVTLRCSPRSGDLSVYWYQQSLDQGLQFLIQYYNGEERAKGNILERFSAQQFPDLHSELNLSSLELGDSALYFCASSVGDRANGYTFGSGTRLTVV.